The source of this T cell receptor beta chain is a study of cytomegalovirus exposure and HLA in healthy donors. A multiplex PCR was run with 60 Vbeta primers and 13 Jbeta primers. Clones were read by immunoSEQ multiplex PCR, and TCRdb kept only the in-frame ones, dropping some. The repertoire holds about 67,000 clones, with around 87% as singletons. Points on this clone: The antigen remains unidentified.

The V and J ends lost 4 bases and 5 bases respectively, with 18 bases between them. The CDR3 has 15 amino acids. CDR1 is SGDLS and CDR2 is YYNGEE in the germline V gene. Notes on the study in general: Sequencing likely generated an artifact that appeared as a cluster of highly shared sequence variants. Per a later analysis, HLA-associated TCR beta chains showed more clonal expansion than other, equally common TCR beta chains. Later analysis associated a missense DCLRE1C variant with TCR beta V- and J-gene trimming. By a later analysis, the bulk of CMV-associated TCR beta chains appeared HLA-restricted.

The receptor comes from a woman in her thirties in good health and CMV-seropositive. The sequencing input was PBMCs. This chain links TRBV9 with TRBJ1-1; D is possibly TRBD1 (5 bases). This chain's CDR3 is CASSISGTPITEAFF. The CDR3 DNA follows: TGTGCCAGCAGCATTAGCGGGACTCCGATAACTGAAGCTTTCTTT.